This T cell receptor beta chain appears in the sequencing data of a study of blood T cell repertoires in COVID-19. Overall study: In each case, the material was cDNA or gDNA derived from T cells, B-cell-depleted T cells, or PBMCs.

Participants, about 18 to 89 years old, spanned 25 or so US areas. Authors' analysis steps: Reference gene primer amplification gave nucleated cell count estimates. Clones were sequenced by immunoSEQ multiplex PCR, and TCRdb holds only the in-frame ones, with some missing. V, J and clone size reflect that table, while D and trimming were determined from the DNA. The sample lists about 500,000 clones; roughly 90% were seen once. The sample was PBMCs or T cells enriched from blood (not recorded which). The TCR comes from a young woman who had recovered from COVID-19.

The CDR3 DNA is TGCGCCAGCAGTCCACTAGCGGGGGTCGATGAGCAGTTCTTC. Its protein is CASSPLAGVDEQFF. The chain joins TRBV4-1 to TRBJ2-1, with TRBD2 identical over 11 bases. V trimming: 6 bases; J trimming: 8 bases; junction bases outside the gene matches: 6. The germline V gene encodes CDR1 MGHRA and CDR2 YSYEKL. The CDR3 spans 14 residues.